The clone carrying this T cell receptor beta chain is labeled as medium-sized (0.01 to 0.1%). Its specificity is not known. Treatment given: treatment-naive control, cytoreductive nephrectomy. This renal cell carcinoma was of the clear cell type. Control tumors came from a few females and some twelve males, aged roughly 40 to 82. Produced via immunoSEQ multiplex PCR; TCRdb's table is partial and in-frame only. This repertoire shows about 16,000 clones, 50% to 65% found once; its top ten account for 9.7%. This specimen comes from a study of radiation and T cells in renal cell carcinoma. After removal of 5 bases from V and 6 bases from J, the junction contained 5 bases not matched to a gene. The CDR3 runs to 15 residues. The V gene's germline CDR1 is SGHTA and CDR2 FQGNSA. Study-level findings and limits: Dominant CDR3 motifs were more common in irradiated tumors than controls. In nephrectomy-only tumors, top 100 clonotypes averaged approximately 45%, versus around 54% irradiated.

The source is a man between 40 and 49 years old with renal cell carcinoma. The material was tumor tissue, obtained from a patient whose treatment was nephrectomy without radiotherapy. The V and J genes are TRBV7-2 and TRBJ2-1; 12 bases are a match to TRBD2. CDR3 nucleotides: TGTGCCAGCAGCCTACTAGCGGGGGGTTCCAATGAGCAGTTCTTC. This codes for CASSLLAGGSNEQFF.